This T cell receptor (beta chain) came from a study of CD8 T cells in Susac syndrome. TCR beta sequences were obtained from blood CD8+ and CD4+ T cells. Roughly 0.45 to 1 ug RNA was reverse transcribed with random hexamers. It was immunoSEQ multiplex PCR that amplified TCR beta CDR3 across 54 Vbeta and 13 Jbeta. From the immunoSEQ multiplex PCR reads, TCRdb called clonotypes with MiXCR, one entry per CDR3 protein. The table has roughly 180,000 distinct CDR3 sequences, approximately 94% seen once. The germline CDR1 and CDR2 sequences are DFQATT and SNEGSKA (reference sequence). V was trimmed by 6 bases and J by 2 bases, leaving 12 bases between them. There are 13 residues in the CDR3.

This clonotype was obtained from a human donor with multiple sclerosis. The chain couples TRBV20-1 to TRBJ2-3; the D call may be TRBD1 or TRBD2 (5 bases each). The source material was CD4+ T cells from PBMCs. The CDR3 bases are TGCAGTGCCTGGGGCGGGTCCACAGATACGCAGTATTTT. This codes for CSAWGGSTDTQYF.